The clone carrying this T cell receptor beta chain was seen only once. These data originate in a study of cytomegalovirus exposure and HLA in healthy donors. Germline CDR1 is MNHNS and CDR2 is SASEGT. Trimming shortened V by 5 bases and J by 6 bases, and 10 bases separated the two germline ends. This CDR3 comprises 13 residues. Clones were read by immunoSEQ multiplex PCR, and TCRdb kept only the in-frame ones, dropping some. The repertoire consists of roughly 130,000 clones, with 85% to 90% occurring once and the leading ten covering approximately 3.5%. The chain carries TRBV6-1 and TRBJ2-2; D gene unclear. The receptor was derived from a young man in good health and CMV-seronegative. The material sequenced was PBMCs. The CDR3 DNA reads as TGTGCCAGCAGTACTCAACCTCCCGGGGAGCTGTTTTTT. Translated: CASSTQPPGELFF.